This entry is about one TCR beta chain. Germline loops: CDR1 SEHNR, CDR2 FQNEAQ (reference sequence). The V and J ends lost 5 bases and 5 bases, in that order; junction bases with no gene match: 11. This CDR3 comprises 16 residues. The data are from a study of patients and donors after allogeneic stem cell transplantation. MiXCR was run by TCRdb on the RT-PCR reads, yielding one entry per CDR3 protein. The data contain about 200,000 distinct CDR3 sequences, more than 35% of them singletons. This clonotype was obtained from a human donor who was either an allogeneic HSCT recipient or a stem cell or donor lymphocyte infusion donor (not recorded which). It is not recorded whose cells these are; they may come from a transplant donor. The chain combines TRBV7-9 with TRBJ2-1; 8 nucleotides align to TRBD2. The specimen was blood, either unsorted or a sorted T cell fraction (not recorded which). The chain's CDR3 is CASSQTSGTRHNEQFF. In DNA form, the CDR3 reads TGTGCCAGCAGCCAAACTTCCGGGACTAGACACAATGAGCAGTTCTTC.